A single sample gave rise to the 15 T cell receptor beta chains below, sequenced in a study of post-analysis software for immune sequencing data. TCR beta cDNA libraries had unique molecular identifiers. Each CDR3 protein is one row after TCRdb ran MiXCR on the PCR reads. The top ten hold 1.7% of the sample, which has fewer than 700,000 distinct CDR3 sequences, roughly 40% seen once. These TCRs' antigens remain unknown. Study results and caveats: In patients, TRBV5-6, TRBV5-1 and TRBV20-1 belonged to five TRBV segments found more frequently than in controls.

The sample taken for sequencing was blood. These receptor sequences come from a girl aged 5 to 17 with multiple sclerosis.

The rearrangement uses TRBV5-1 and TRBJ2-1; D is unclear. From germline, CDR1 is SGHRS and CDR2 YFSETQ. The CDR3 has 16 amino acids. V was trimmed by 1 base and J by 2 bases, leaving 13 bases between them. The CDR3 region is CASSLIGRQTYNEQFF. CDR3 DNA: TGCGCCAGCAGCTTGATAGGGCGGCAGACCTACAATGAGCAGTTCTTC.

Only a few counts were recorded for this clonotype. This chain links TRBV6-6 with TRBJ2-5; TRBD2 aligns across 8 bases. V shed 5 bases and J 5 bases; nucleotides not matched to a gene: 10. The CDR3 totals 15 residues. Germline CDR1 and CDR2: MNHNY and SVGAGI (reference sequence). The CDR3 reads CASSPPGGRSETQYF. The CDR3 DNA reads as TGTGCCAGCAGTCCCCCGGGAGGGAGGAGCGAGACCCAGTACTTC.

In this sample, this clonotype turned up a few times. The DNA of the CDR3 is TGCAGTGCGGCAGGGGGCCGTATGGAAAAACTGTTTTTT. As protein: CSAAGGRMEKLFF. The chain carries TRBV20-1 and TRBJ1-4; 8 bases are a match to TRBD1. This CDR3 spans 13 amino acids. CDR1 is DFQATT, CDR2 SNEGSKA, per germline (reference sequence). The V segment lost 6 bases and the J segment 8 bases; nucleotides outside the gene matches: 8.

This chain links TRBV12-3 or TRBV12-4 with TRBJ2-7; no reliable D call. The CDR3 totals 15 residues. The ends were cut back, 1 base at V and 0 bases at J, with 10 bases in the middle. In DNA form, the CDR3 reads TGTGCCAGCAGTTTAGGGCAGCGAAGCTCCTACGAGCAGTACTTC. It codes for CASSLGQRSSYEQYF.

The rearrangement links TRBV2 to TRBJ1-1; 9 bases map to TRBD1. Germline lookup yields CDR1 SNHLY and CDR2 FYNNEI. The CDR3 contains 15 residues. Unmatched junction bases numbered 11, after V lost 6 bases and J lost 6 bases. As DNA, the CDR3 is TGTGCCAGCAGCGGGACAGGGTCGGGGAAGGCTGAAGCTTTCTTT. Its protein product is CASSGTGSGKAEAFF.

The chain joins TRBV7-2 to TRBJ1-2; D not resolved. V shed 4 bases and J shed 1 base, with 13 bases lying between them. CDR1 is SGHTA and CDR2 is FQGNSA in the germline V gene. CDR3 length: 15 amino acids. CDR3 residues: CASSSASGINYGYTF. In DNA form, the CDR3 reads TGTGCCAGCAGCTCGGCGTCGGGAATTAACTATGGCTACACCTTC.

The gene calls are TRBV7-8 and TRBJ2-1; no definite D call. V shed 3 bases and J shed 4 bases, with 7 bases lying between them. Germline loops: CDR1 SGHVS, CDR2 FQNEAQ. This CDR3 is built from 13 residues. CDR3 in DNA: TGTGCCAGCAGCTTCTACTCGTACAATGAGCAGTTCTTC. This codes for CASSFYSYNEQFF.

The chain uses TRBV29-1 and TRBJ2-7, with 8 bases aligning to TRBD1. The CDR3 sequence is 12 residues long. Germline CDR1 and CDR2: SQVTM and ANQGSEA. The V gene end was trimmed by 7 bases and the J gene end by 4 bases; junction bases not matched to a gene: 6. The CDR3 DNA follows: TGCAGCGAGCGGACAGGGTGGTACGAGCAGTACTTC. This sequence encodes CSERTGWYEQYF.

The CDR3: CASSEARRETQYF. DNA of the CDR3: TGTGCCAGCAGTGAAGCTCGAAGGGAGACCCAGTACTTC. This chain connects TRBV2 to TRBJ2-5; no clear D gene. V was clipped by 0 bases and J by 5 bases, with 7 bases between them. There are 13 residues in the CDR3. The germline V gene encodes CDR1 SNHLY and CDR2 FYNNEI.

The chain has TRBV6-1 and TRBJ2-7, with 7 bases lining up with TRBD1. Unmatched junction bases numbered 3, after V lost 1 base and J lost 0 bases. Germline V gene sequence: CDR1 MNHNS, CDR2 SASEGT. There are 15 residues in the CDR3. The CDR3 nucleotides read TGTGCCAGCAGTGAAGTAGGGGGCCCCTCCTACGAGCAGTACTTC. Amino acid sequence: CASSEVGGPSYEQYF.

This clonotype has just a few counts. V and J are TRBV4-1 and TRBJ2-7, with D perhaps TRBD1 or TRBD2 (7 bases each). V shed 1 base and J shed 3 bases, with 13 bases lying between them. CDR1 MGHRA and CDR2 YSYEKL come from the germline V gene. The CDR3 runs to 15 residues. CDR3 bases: TGCGCCAGCAGCCAAGTGGGAGGGGGCATCTACGAGCAGTACTTC. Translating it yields CASSQVGGGIYEQYF.

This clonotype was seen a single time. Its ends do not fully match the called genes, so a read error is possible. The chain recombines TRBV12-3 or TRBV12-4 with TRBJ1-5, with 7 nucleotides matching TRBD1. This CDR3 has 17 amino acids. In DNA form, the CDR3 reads TGTGCCAGCACCCTACCTAACAGGGGATTAAGCAATCGGCCCCAGCATTTT. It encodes CASTLPNRGLSNRPQHF.

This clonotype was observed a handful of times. In DNA, the CDR3 is TGTGCCAGCAGTTGTTGGCTACTTGGTGAGCAGTTCTTC. This encodes CASSCWLLGEQFF. The rearrangement joins TRBV12-3 or TRBV12-4 to TRBJ2-1; D call uncertain. This CDR3 contains 13 residues. V dropped 4 bases and J dropped 9 bases, with 13 bases sitting between them.

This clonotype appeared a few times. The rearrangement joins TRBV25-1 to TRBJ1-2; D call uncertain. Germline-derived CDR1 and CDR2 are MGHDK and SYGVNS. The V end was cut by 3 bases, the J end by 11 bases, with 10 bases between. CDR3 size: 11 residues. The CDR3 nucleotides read TGTGCCAGCAGTGAGCAACAGTTATACACCTTC. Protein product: CASSEQQLYTF.

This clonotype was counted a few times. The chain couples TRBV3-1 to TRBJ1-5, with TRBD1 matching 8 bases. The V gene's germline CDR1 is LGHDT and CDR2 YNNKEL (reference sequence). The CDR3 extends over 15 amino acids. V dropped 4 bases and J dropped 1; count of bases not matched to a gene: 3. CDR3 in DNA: TGTGCCAGCAGCCCAGGGGGCGCGAGCAATCAGCCCCAGCATTTT. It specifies CASSPGGASNQPQHF.